The 12 T cell receptor beta chains given below trace back to one sample, sequenced in a study of PD-1 blockade in mismatch repair-deficient tumors. Some clones are missing from TCRdb's copy, which holds only in-frame ones; the method was immunoSEQ multiplex PCR. The data contain about 38,000 clones, roughly three quarters of them singletons. Material: peripheral blood, obtained 4 weeks after starting pembrolizumab. Source of these receptors: an adult with mismatch repair-deficient cancer.

This clone occurred a few times. This rearrangement joins TRBV1 to TRBJ2-7; the table assigns TRBD1, which was not confirmed against the DNA. TRBV1 is labeled a pseudogene. CDR3 length: 13 amino acids. This CDR3 is CTSSWDSTYEQYF. CDR3 sequence (DNA): TGCACCAGCAGCTGGGACAGCACCTACGAGCAGTACTTC.

This chain links TRBV29-1 with TRBJ2-5; possibly TRBD1 for D (6 bases). Germline V gene lookup returns CDR1 SQVTM and CDR2 ANQGSEA. The CDR3 totals 15 residues. The ends were cut back, 4 bases at V and 2 bases at J, with 17 bases in the middle. This chain's CDR3 is CSVGAGVVGQETQYF. CDR3 nucleotide sequence: TGCAGCGTTGGCGCAGGGGTAGTTGGGCAAGAGACCCAGTACTTC.

This clone has just a few counts. V usage is TRBV11-2 and J usage is TRBJ1-1; D is unresolved. CDR3 length: 13 amino acids. The germline V and J ends were trimmed by 6 bases and 5 bases, with 13 bases remaining between them. The germline gives CDR1 SGHAT, CDR2 FQNNGV. The chain's CDR3 is CASSTDVGTEAFF. DNA for the CDR3: TGTGCCAGCAGTACCGACGTGGGGACTGAAGCTTTCTTT. Drawing the rest from reference TRBV11-2 and TRBJ1-1, the complete variable domain is EAGVAQSPRYKIIEKRQSVAFWCNPISGHATLYWYQQILGQGPKLLIQFQNNGVVDDSQLPKDRFSAERLKGVDSTLKIQPAKLEDSAVYLCASSTDVGTEAFFGQGTRLTVV.

This rearrangement joins TRBV5-1 to TRBJ2-7, with 15 bases fitting TRBD2. The germline V gene encodes CDR1 SGHRS and CDR2 YFSETQ. The CDR3 sequence is 14 residues long. The V and J ends lost 4 bases and 7 bases, in that order; junction bases with no gene match: 3. CDR3 region: CASSGGLAGGEQYF. CDR3 sequence (DNA): TGCGCCAGCAGCGGGGGACTAGCGGGAGGAGAGCAGTACTTC.

This rearrangement joins TRBV5-1 to TRBJ2-3, with TRBD2 matching 13 bases. With V trimmed by 4 bases and J by 4 bases, 3 bases remained unmatched. Looked up from germline, CDR1 is SGHRS and CDR2 is YFSETQ. The CDR3 extends over 15 amino acids. DNA for the CDR3: TGCGCCAGCAGCAGGGGACTAGCGGGATCAGATACGCAGTATTTT. This codes for CASSRGLAGSDTQYF.

This clone has a handful of counts. This rearrangement joins TRBV30 to TRBJ1-2; D uncertain. The CDR3 is made up of 13 amino acids. Germline assignment: CDR1 GTSNPN and CDR2 SVGIG (reference sequence). The ends were cut back, 1 base at V and 1 base at J, with 7 bases in the middle. The CDR3 bases are TGTGCCTGGAGTGGTGGCGGTAACTATGGCTACACCTTC. Translation: CAWSGGGNYGYTF.

CDR3 in DNA: TGTGCCAGCAGCGTAGATGGACGGTCGAACACTGAAGCTTTCTTT. Protein: CASSVDGRSNTEAFF. This chain uses TRBV9 with TRBJ1-1, with D hard to call. V lost 0 bases, J lost 1 base, and 10 bases lay in between. The CDR3 length is 15 residues. The germline V gene has CDR1 SGDLS and CDR2 YYNGEE.

The chain uses TRBV4-1 and TRBJ1-5, with D possibly TRBD1 on 6 matching bases. The V gene's germline CDR1 is MGHRA and CDR2 YSYEKL. Trimming stripped 5 bases from V and 1 base from J, with 12 bases between. The CDR3 covers 15 residues. The DNA of the CDR3 is TGCGCCAGCAGCTCCCGGGACAAGAGCAATCAGCCCCAGCATTTT. Its translation is CASSSRDKSNQPQHF.

The gene calls are TRBV28 and TRBJ2-3, with D maybe TRBD1 (5 bases). There are 14 residues in the CDR3. V lost 3 bases and J 5 bases, leaving 12 bases between the germline ends. The V gene's germline CDR1 is MDHEN and CDR2 SYDVKM. CDR3 residues: CASSFGQGQDTQYF. In DNA, the CDR3 is TGTGCCAGCAGTTTTGGGCAGGGCCAAGATACGCAGTATTTT.

In DNA, the CDR3 is TGTGCCAGCAAGGGGACAGGGGGAGGAAACACCATATATTTT. It translates to CASKGTGGGNTIYF. The rearrangement uses TRBV6-1 and TRBJ1-3; 11 bases line up with TRBD1. With 7 bases clipped from V and 4 bases from J, the junction kept 3 bases outside the gene matches. Germline CDR1 and CDR2: MNHNS and SASEGT. CDR3 length: 14 residues.

V gene TRBV5-1 combines with J gene TRBJ1-3; 8 nucleotides agree with TRBD1. Germline CDR1 SGHRS, CDR2 YFSETQ. This CDR3 comprises 15 residues. V was clipped by 4 bases and J by 2 bases; unmatched bases: 5. CDR3 nucleotide sequence: TGCGCCAGCAGCGTGCAGGGGGCCGCTGGAAACACCATATATTTT. It is translated as CASSVQGAAGNTIYF. The whole variable domain, filled in from reference TRBV5-1 and TRBJ1-3, reads KAGVTQTPRYLIKTRGQQVTLSCSPISGHRSVSWYQQTPGQGLQFLFEYFSETQRNKGNFPGRFSGRQFSNSRSEMNVSTLELGDSALYLCASSVQGAAGNTIYFGEGSWLTVV.

This clone was seen only once. CDR3 loop: CASRGTGRAGELFF. The CDR3 DNA reads TGTGCCAGCAGAGGGACAGGGAGGGCCGGGGAGCTGTTTTTT. V and J are TRBV6-1 and TRBJ2-2, with 9 bases identical to TRBD1. The CDR3 sequence is 14 residues long. Per the germline V gene, CDR1 is MNHNS and CDR2 is SASEGT. The V and J ends lost 6 bases and 6 bases, in that order; junction bases with no gene match: 5.